This T cell receptor beta chain appears in the sequencing data of a study of cytomegalovirus exposure and HLA in healthy donors. The V segment lost 4 bases and the J segment 1 base; nucleotides outside the gene matches: 6. The germline CDR1 and CDR2 sequences are MGHRA and YSYEKL. This CDR3 is built from 15 residues. 60 Vbeta and 13 Jbeta primers were used in PCR. Using immunoSEQ multiplex PCR, the repertoire was profiled, and TCRdb retains in-frame clones only, with some absent. The sample has 200,000 to 250,000 clones, under 80% seen once; the top ten hold under 2%. The TCR sequence derives from a woman aged 25 to 39 in good health and CMV-seronegative. The chain carries TRBV4-1 and TRBJ1-1; 7 bases are shared with TRBD1. Material: PBMCs. The CDR3 region is CASSPPNRGNTEAFF. Written as DNA, the CDR3 is TGCGCCAGCAGCCCGCCAAACAGGGGGAACACTGAAGCTTTCTTT.